The clone carrying this T cell receptor (beta chain) was observed a few times. The data derive from a study of early stage breast cancer tumors. Study-level background: Of some 16 invasive breast tumors, more than nine were hormone receptor-positive, HER2-negative. Samples were sequenced at 9 to 10-fold average coverage.

The CDR3 consists of 16 residues. Germline CDR1 and CDR2: KGHSH and LQKENI. Trimming removed 0 bases from V and 5 bases from J, with 11 bases in between. Clones were read by immunoSEQ multiplex PCR, and TCRdb kept only the in-frame ones, dropping some. The sample carries 14,000 or so clones, over 60% recorded once. V gene TRBV18 combines with J gene TRBJ1-6, with D maybe TRBD1 (6 bases). Source material: normal breast tissue next to the tumor. The sequence derives from a person aged 45 to 59 with breast cancer. The CDR3 DNA sequence: TGTGCCAGCTCACCACCGGACCGGGACAATAATTCACCCCTCCACTTT. Translating gives CASSPPDRDNNSPLHF.